This note documents a single T cell receptor (beta chain) sequence. Antigen specificity is unknown. Unmatched junction bases numbered 11, after V lost 3 bases and J lost 10 bases. The CDR3 length is 13 residues. Germline CDR1 and CDR2: DFQATT and SNEGSKA (reference sequence). Each CDR3 protein gets one entry after TCRdb re-called the reads with MiXCR. The table lists over 300,000 distinct CDR3 sequences, over 7.5% of them singletons. This sample is part of a study of T cell repertoires in cytomegalovirus infection. Study-level results: Dominating the ex vivo response were HLA-C-restricted CMV-specific TCR beta clonotypes.

This clonotype originated in a human donor in good health (CMV status not recorded). Some clones in this sample may be carry-over from other donors' samples. Sample: PBMCs. The rearrangement joins TRBV20-1 to TRBJ2-5; 7 positions match TRBD2. CDR3 DNA: TGCAGTGCTAGGGGGGGGGTTACGGGGGACCAGTACTTC. Translation: CSARGGVTGDQYF.